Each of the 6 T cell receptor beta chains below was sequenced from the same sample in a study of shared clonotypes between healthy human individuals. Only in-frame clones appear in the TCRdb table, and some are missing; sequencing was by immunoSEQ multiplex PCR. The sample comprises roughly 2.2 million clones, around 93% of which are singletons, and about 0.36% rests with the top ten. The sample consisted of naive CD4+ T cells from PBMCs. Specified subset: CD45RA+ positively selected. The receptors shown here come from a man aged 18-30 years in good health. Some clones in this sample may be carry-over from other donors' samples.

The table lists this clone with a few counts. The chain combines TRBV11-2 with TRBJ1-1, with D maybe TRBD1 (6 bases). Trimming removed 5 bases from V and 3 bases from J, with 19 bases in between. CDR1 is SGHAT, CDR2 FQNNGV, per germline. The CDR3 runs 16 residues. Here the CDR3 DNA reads TGTGCCAGCAGCCATACGTGGGGGCAGGACGACACTGAAGCTTTCTTT. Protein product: CASSHTWGQDDTEAFF. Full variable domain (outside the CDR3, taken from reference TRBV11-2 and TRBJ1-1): EAGVAQSPRYKIIEKRQSVAFWCNPISGHATLYWYQQILGQGPKLLIQFQNNGVVDDSQLPKDRFSAERLKGVDSTLKIQPAKLEDSAVYLCASSHTWGQDDTEAFFGQGTRLTVV.

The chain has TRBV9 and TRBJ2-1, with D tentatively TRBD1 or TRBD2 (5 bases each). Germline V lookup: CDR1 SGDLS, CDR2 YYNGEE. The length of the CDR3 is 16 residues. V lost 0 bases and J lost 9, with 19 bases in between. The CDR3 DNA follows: TGTGCCAGCAGCGTAGTTTCTCTTGTCGGGGCTGGTGAGCAGTTCTTC. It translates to CASSVVSLVGAGEQFF. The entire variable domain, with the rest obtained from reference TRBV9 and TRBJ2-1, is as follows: DSGVTQTPKHLITATGQRVTLRCSPRSGDLSVYWYQQSLDQGLQFLIQYYNGEERAKGNILERFSAQQFPDLHSELNLSSLELGDSALYFCASSVVSLVGAGEQFFGPGTRLTVL.

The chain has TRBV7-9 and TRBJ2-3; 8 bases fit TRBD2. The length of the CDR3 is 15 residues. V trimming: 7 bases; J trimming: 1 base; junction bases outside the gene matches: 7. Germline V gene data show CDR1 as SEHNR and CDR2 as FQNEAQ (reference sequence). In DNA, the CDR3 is TGTGCCAGCACCGCCGGGGGGGGCGGCACAGATACGCAGTATTTT. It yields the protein CASTAGGGGTDTQYF.

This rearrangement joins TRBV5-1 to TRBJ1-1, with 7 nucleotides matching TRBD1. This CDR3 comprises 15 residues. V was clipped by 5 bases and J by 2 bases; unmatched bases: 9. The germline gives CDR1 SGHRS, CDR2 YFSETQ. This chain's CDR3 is CASSPDQGVNTEAFF. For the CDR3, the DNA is TGCGCCAGCAGTCCTGATCAGGGGGTCAACACTGAAGCTTTCTTT.

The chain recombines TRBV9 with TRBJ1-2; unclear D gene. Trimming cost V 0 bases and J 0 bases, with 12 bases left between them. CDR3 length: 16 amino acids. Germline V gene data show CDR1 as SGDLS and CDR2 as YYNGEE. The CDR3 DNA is TGTGCCAGCAGCGTAGCGAGGGATAAAGCTAACTATGGCTACACCTTC. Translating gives CASSVARDKANYGYTF.

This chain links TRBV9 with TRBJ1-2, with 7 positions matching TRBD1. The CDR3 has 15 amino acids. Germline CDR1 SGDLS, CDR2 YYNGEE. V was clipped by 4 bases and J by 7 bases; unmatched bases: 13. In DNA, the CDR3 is TGTGCCAGCAGCCCTTATTACAGGGGAGTTAGTGGCTACACCTTC. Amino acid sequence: CASSPYYRGVSGYTF.